Each of the 25 T cell receptor beta chains below was sequenced from the same sample in a study of T cells in women clearing cervical HPV infection (dated 2018 in TCRdb). Receptor amplification or capture employed the immunoSEQ multiplex PCR assay. The immuneACCESS repertoire file appears here via TCRdb, limited to in-frame rearrangements. These files lack a portion of the clones; in checked studies, under half of the deficit traces to unresolved V genes, and the cause of the others is not known. This sample's table contains 25,000 to 35,000 clones. The ten largest clones add up to about 6.4% of the sample. The sample taken for sequencing was blood buffy coat. These receptors were taken from a woman between 18 and 70 years old with a cervical HPV16 infection that either progressed to CIN3+ or cleared (not recorded which).

Remarks on this clone: The read ends 3 residues before the CDR3 terminus; that terminus is restored from the germline J gene. This chain joins TRBV30 and TRBJ2-3, with 11 nucleotides matching TRBD1. The CDR3 is made up of 15 amino acids. Germline values: CDR1 GTSNPN, CDR2 SVGIG (reference sequence). CDR3 residues: CAWSVGTGGSGTQYF. The CDR3 bases that were read are TGTGCCTGGAGTGTCGGGACAGGGGGTTCTGGCACG. The full variable domain, in which reference TRBV30 and TRBJ2-3 provide the parts outside the CDR3, is SQTIHQWPATLVQPVGSPLSLECTVEGTSNPNLYWYRQAAGRGLQLLFYSVGIGQISSEVPQNLSASRPQDRQFILSSKKLLLSDSGFYLCAWSVGTGGSGTQYFGPGTRLTVL.

Turning to this clone: The read terminates 3 residues ahead of where the CDR3 ends, so the germline J gene completes it. The rearrangement uses TRBV20-1 and TRBJ1-5, with D perhaps matching TRBD1 (5 bases). The V gene's germline CDR1 is DFQATT and CDR2 SNEGSKA (reference sequence). The CDR3 sequence is 15 residues long. V lost 0 bases to trimming and J lost 6 bases, with 15 bases between them. Incomplete CDR3 DNA: TGCAGTGCTAGAGAGACACAGTCCGGGGGTCAGCCC. Translation: CSARETQSGGQP. The full CDR3 protein reads CSARETQSGGQPQHF.

To note about this clone: The observed sequence ends 3 residues before the CDR3 terminus, with the missing tail filled in from the germline J gene. The rearrangement uses TRBV19 and TRBJ1-1; possible D gene TRBD1, 5 bases. The CDR3 contains 14 residues. Germline lookup yields CDR1 LNHDA and CDR2 SQIVND (reference sequence). CDR3 DNA (partial): TGTGCCAGTAGTCCGGGACTAGAGTTACCCGAG. Translated, it gives CASSPGLELPE. The full-length CDR3 reads as CASSPGLELPEAFF.

On this clone itself: The read comes to an end 3 residues before the CDR3 does, leaving the germline J gene to fill in the end. This chain links TRBV13 with TRBJ1-2, with no clear D. Germline-derived CDR1 and CDR2 are PRHDT and FYEKMQ (reference sequence). The CDR3 covers 12 residues. CDR3 bases read: TGTGCCAGCAGCTTAGGCCCCACCGGG. It yields the protein CASSLGPTG. The whole CDR3 sequence reads CASSLGPTGYTF.

With regard to this clone: Sequencing ends 3 residues short of the CDR3 end; the germline J gene provides the rest. J is TRBJ2-5 and V is TRBV13, with D unresolved. The CDR3 spans 13 residues. V was pared by 4 bases and J by 5 bases, with 11 bases between. Germline V gene sequence: CDR1 PRHDT, CDR2 FYEKMQ (reference sequence). The CDR3 spells CASSYPQVETQYF. The sequenced CDR3 bases are TGTGCCAGCAGCTACCCCCAGGTGGAGACC.

Concerning this clone: The read ends 3 residues shy of where the CDR3 ends; the end is completed using the germline J gene. The chain combines TRBV4-1 with TRBJ2-3; 8 bases agree with TRBD2. V was clipped by 4 bases and J by 4 bases; unmatched bases: 7. The CDR3 spans 15 residues. CDR1 and CDR2 (germline): MGHRA, YSYEKL. The sequenced part of the CDR3 DNA is TGCGCCAGCAGCCTAGTAGCGGGGACCGCAGATACG. This gives the protein CASSLVAGTADT. Given in full, the CDR3 is CASSLVAGTADTQYF.

Worth noting for this clone: Read sequence stops 3 residues before the CDR3 end, and the germline J gene provides the missing end. This chain uses TRBV20-1 with TRBJ2-3; 10 nucleotides match TRBD1. V shed 6 bases and J 3 bases; nucleotides not matched to a gene: 9. The CDR3 is 15 residues long. Per germline, CDR1 DFQATT and CDR2 SNEGSKA (reference sequence). CDR3 bases read: TGCAGTGCCCGGGGGGGACAGGGGATGACAGATACG. Protein: CSARGGQGMTDT. The entire CDR3 reads CSARGGQGMTDTQYF.

Comments on this clone: The sequence runs out 3 residues before the end of the CDR3; the remainder is reconstructed from the germline J gene. This chain connects TRBV6-2 or TRBV6-3 to TRBJ2-1; the match to TRBD2 covers 7 bases. This CDR3 has 14 amino acids. J was trimmed by 6 bases and V by 6 bases; bases with no gene match: 8. Germline CDR1 is MNHEY and CDR2 is SVGEGT. The CDR3 sequence is CASSNRDYFNEQFF. CDR3 DNA, as far as it was read: TGTGCCAGCAGCAACCGGGACTACTTCAATGAG.

About this clone itself: Sequencing ends 3 residues short of the CDR3 end; the germline J gene provides the rest. The rearrangement uses TRBV5-1 and TRBJ1-6; TRBD1 is a possible D gene (6 bases). Trimming took 0 bases from V and 7 from J, leaving 11 bases between them. The CDR3 is 15 residues long. CDR1 SGHRS and CDR2 YFSETQ come from the germline V gene. The chain's CDR3 is CASSLAFGQNSPLHF. CDR3 DNA (partial): TGCGCCAGCAGCTTGGCCTTTGGACAGAATTCACCC.

Turning to this clone: The read is 3 residues too short to cover the CDR3 end, so that end is filled in from the germline J gene. The chain couples TRBV14 to TRBJ2-2; TRBD1 matches 7 bases. The V gene end was trimmed by 0 bases and the J gene end by 3 bases; junction bases not matched to a gene: 7. The CDR3 has 17 residues. Germline CDR1 and CDR2: SGHDN and FVKESK. The sequenced part of the CDR3 DNA is TGTGCCAGCAGCCAAGACCTACCCGGGACAGACACCGGGGAG. This codes for CASSQDLPGTDTGE. The entire CDR3 protein reads CASSQDLPGTDTGELFF.

The CDR3: CASSLEQGRDGYTF. CDR3 DNA, as far as it was read: TGTGCCAGCAGCTTGGAACAGGGGAGGGATGGC. The rearrangement links TRBV11-2 to TRBJ1-2; 7 nucleotides agree with TRBD1. The read terminates 3 residues ahead of where the CDR3 ends, so the germline J gene completes it. Germline V gene data show CDR1 as SGHAT and CDR2 as FQNNGV. The trim removed 3 bases at V and 6 bases at J, leaving 7 bases unmatched. The CDR3 sequence is 14 residues long. Full variable domain (rest looked up from reference TRBV11-2 and TRBJ1-2): EAGVAQSPRYKIIEKRQSVAFWCNPISGHATLYWYQQILGQGPKLLIQFQNNGVVDDSQLPKDRFSAERLKGVDSTLKIQPAKLEDSAVYLCASSLEQGRDGYTFGSGTRLTVV.

The CDR3 sequence: CASSQDGASNEKLFF. CDR3 DNA, as far as it was read: TGCGCCAGCAGCCAAGATGGGGCATCTAATGAAAAA. The genes are TRBV4-1 and TRBJ1-4, with D perhaps TRBD1 (5 bases). With the read ending 3 residues before the CDR3 end, the germline J gene is used to fill in that end. CDR3 length: 15 residues. Trimming took off 0 bases at V and 3 bases at J, with 8 bases between the two ends. In germline, CDR1 is MGHRA, CDR2 YSYEKL.

Concerning this clone itself: The sequence runs out 3 residues before the end of the CDR3; the remainder is reconstructed from the germline J gene. The rearrangement uses TRBV2 and TRBJ2-7; possibly TRBD2 for D (5 bases). Germline CDR1 is SNHLY and CDR2 is FYNNEI. V shed 6 bases and J shed 3 bases, with 18 bases lying between them. This CDR3 spans 15 amino acids. The CDR3 sequence: CASRPAGSSNYEQYF. The CDR3 bases that were read are TGTGCCAGCAGACCTGCGGGTTCGAGTAACTACGAG.

Concerning this clone: The sequenced fragment ends 3 residues before the CDR3 boundary, so the rest is inferred from the germline J gene. V is TRBV28 and J is TRBJ2-7, with 10 bases identical to TRBD1. The CDR3 has 15 residues. Trimming removed 5 bases from V and 2 bases from J; junction bases left unmatched: 6. Germline lookup yields CDR1 MDHEN and CDR2 SYDVKM. The CDR3 loop is CASSLPGTGAYEQYF. The sequenced CDR3 bases are TGTGCCAGCAGTCTACCCGGGACAGGGGCCTACGAG.

As for this clone: The CDR3 goes on 3 residues after the read ends, and that part is filled in from the germline J gene. The chain combines TRBV2 with TRBJ1-3; the match to TRBD1 covers 8 bases. Germline-derived CDR1 and CDR2 are SNHLY and FYNNEI. This CDR3 is built from 15 residues. Unmatched junction bases numbered 8, after V lost 6 bases and J lost 4 bases. The sequenced CDR3 bases are TGTGCCAGCAGAAACAGGGGGACGGGAGGAAACACC. It codes for CASRNRGTGGNT. The CDR3, in full, reads CASRNRGTGGNTIYF.

The CDR3 protein is CSARDQGEGDSAEAFF. The CDR3 DNA, read in part, is TGCAGTGCTAGAGATCAAGGGGAGGGGGATTCTGCTGAA. The chain uses TRBV20-1 and TRBJ1-1, with D possibly being TRBD1 (6 bases). The sequence runs out 3 residues before the end of the CDR3; the remainder is reconstructed from the germline J gene. Germline-derived CDR1 and CDR2 are DFQATT and SNEGSKA (reference sequence). V lost 0 bases and J lost 6, with 20 bases in between. This CDR3 is built from 16 residues.

Of note for this clone: The read halts 3 residues ahead of the CDR3 end, with the missing end drawn from the germline J gene. J is TRBJ2-5 and V is TRBV12-3 or TRBV12-4; the D gene is possibly TRBD2 (6 bases). The CDR3 loop spans 16 amino acids. V was clipped by 2 bases and J by 2 bases, with 15 bases between them. CDR3 DNA, as far as it was read: TGTGCCAGCAGTTTAACCTCCCCCGGGGGACAAGAGACC. Protein product: CASSLTSPGGQET. The whole CDR3 reads CASSLTSPGGQETQYF.

As for this clone: The observed sequence ends 3 residues before the CDR3 terminus, with the missing tail filled in from the germline J gene. This chain uses TRBV30 with TRBJ2-1; D ambiguous. V lost 5 bases and J 4 bases, leaving 6 bases between the germline ends. The CDR3 is 11 amino acids. CDR1 is GTSNPN and CDR2 is SVGIG in the germline V gene (reference sequence). The sequenced part of the CDR3 DNA is TGTGCCTGGGGCTTGTACAATGAG. It encodes CAWGLYNE. The CDR3 in its entirety is CAWGLYNEQFF.

Details on this clone: A read error may produce the germline difference seen at one junction end. The CDR3 goes on 3 residues after the read ends, and that part is filled in from the germline J gene. The chain has TRBV7-9 and TRBJ1-1; D ambiguous. The V gene's germline CDR1 is SEHNR and CDR2 FQNEAQ (reference sequence). The CDR3 totals 11 residues. Partial CDR3 DNA: TGTCCCAGCAGCTTAGCTGGCATC. Translated, it gives CPSSLAGI. Given in full, the CDR3 is CPSSLAGIAFF.

About this clone itself: Coverage ceases 3 residues before the CDR3 finishes, and the germline J gene fills in the end. The chain recombines TRBV12-3 or TRBV12-4 with TRBJ2-5; TRBD2 agrees at 11 bases. The CDR3 sequence is 18 residues long. V gave up 2 bases and J gave up 2 bases; unmatched junction bases: 10. The CDR3 sequence is CASSLTFLAGGKQETQYF. The CDR3 DNA, read in part, is TGTGCCAGCAGTTTAACGTTCCTAGCGGGGGGAAAGCAAGAGACC.

Of note for this clone: The sequence runs out 3 residues before the end of the CDR3; the remainder is reconstructed from the germline J gene. The V gene is TRBV20-1, the J gene TRBJ1-5, with 7 nucleotides matching TRBD1. The CDR3 contains 13 residues. The V gene end was trimmed by 6 bases and the J gene end by 7 bases; junction bases not matched to a gene: 9. Per the germline V gene, CDR1 is DFQATT and CDR2 is SNEGSKA (reference sequence). The part of the CDR3 DNA that was read is TGCAGTGCCCAAAGACAGGGTGGCCAGCCC. This codes for CSAQRQGGQP. The entire CDR3 protein reads CSAQRQGGQPQHF.

Regarding this clone: The CDR3 extends 3 residues past the end of the read, so its final part is completed from the germline J gene. The rearrangement joins TRBV6-1 to TRBJ2-1; a possible D gene is TRBD2 (5 bases). CDR1 is MNHNS, CDR2 SASEGT, per germline. Trimming took off 1 base at V and 5 bases at J, with 15 bases between the two ends. The CDR3 is 16 amino acids. CDR3 DNA, as far as it was read: TGTGCCAGCAGTGAAGTAGAGGGTGTCGGGGACAATGAG. Translation: CASSEVEGVGDNE. The CDR3 as a whole reads CASSEVEGVGDNEQFF.

Comments on this clone: With the read ending 3 residues before the CDR3 end, the germline J gene is used to fill in that end. The rearrangement joins TRBV23-1 to TRBJ1-1; D possibly corresponds to TRBD1 (5 bases). TRBV23-1 falls under the ORF class, with uncertain function. Trimming took 2 bases from V and 4 from J, leaving 11 bases between them. This CDR3 is 14 amino acids long. The CDR3 bases that were read are TGCGCCAGCAGTCAAAGGGGAATAACCACTGAA. Its protein is CASSQRGITTE. The full CDR3 protein is CASSQRGITTEAFF.

Notes on this clone: The sequenced fragment ends 3 residues before the CDR3 boundary, so the rest is inferred from the germline J gene. The chain has TRBV29-1 and TRBJ1-4; 8 nucleotides align to TRBD1. Per germline, CDR1 SQVTM and CDR2 ANQGSEA. Trimming at V came to 6 bases and at J to 8 bases, leaving 11 bases not matched to a gene. The CDR3 runs 14 residues. The part of the CDR3 DNA that was read is TGCAGCGTCGATGAAACAGGGGGAGGGGAAAAA. It translates to CSVDETGGGEK. The full CDR3 reads CSVDETGGGEKLFF.

On this clone: The CDR3 end falls 3 residues outside the read, so it is completed with the germline J gene. V usage is TRBV29-1 and J usage is TRBJ2-7; no reliable D call. The CDR3 sequence is 10 residues long. Germline V gives CDR1 SQVTM, CDR2 ANQGSEA. V lost 7 bases, J lost 4 bases, and 8 bases lay in between. Incomplete CDR3 DNA: TGCAGCGGCCTGACTTACGAG. Translated, it gives CSGLTYE. Given in full, the CDR3 is CSGLTYEQYF.